This T cell receptor (beta chain) was recovered during a study of blood T cell repertoires in COVID-19. Per the germline V gene, CDR1 is WNHNN and CDR2 is SYGVQD (reference sequence). V lost 0 bases and J lost 9; bases outside the gene matches: 13. The CDR3 loop spans 17 amino acids. Here immunoSEQ multiplex PCR was the method, and the copy in TCRdb shows in-frame clones only, minus some. The sample includes more than 300,000 clones, 70% to 90% of them seen just once. This receptor was obtained from a man aged 18 to 29 who had recovered from COVID-19. Source material: peripheral blood. The V and J genes are TRBV10-1 and TRBJ2-1, with 8 bases aligning to TRBD1. CDR3 region: CASSESRGRGPVGEQFF. The CDR3 nucleotides read TGCGCCAGCAGTGAGTCTAGGGGCAGGGGGCCGGTTGGTGAGCAGTTCTTC.